This T cell receptor beta chain was recorded in a study of T-cell reconstitution after alpha-beta-depleted transplantation in children. Broader study findings: Recipient T cells and thymic progenitors that survived were the source of the high TCRbeta diversity seen at day 60 in some patients.

This sample's TCRbeta library carried unique molecular identifier barcodes. TCRdb re-derived calls from the PCR reads in MiXCR, one entry per CDR3 protein. This table holds 450,000 to 600,000 distinct CDR3 sequences, under 12% found once. About this clonotype: Its antigen is still unknown.

The CDR3 runs to 16 residues. V was pared by 2 bases and J by 0 bases, with 4 bases of the junction left unmatched. J is TRBJ2-5 and V is TRBV12-3 or TRBV12-4, with 9 positions matching TRBD2. The starting material was PBMCs, obtained before TCRalphabeta/CD19-depleted stem cell transplant. The receptor comes from a child aged 2 to 10 with inherited bone marrow failure, due to receive a stem cell transplant. The CDR3 region is CASSLIQRGDQETQYF. The CDR3 DNA is TGTGCCAGCAGTTTAATCCAGCGGGGGGACCAAGAGACCCAGTACTTC.